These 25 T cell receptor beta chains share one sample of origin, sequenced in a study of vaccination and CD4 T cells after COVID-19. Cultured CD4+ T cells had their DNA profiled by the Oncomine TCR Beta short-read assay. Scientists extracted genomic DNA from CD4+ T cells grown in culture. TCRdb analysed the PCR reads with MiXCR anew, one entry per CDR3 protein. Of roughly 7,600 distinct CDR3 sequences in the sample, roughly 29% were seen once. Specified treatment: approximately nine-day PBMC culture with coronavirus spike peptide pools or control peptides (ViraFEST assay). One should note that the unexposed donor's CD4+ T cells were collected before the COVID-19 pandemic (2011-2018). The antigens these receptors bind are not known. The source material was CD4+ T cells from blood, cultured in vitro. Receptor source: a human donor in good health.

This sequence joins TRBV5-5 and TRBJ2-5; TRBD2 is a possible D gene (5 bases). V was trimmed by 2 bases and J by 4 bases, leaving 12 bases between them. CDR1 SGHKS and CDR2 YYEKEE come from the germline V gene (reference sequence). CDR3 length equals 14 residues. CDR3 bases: TGTGCCAGCAGCTTTGTCGGGGAAGGAGAGACCCAGTACTTC. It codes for CASSFVGEGETQYF.

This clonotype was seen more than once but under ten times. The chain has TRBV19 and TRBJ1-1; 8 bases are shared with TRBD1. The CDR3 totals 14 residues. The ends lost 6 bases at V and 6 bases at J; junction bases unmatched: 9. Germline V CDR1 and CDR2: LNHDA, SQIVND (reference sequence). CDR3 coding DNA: TGTGCCAGTAGCATCGACAGGGGAGGGTCTGAAGCTTTCTTT. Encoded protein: CASSIDRGGSEAFF.

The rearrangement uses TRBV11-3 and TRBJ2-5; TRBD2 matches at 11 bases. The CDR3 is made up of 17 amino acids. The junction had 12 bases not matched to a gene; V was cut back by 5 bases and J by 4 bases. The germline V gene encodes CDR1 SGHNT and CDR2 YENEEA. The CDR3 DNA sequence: TGTGCCAGCAGCCCCAGATCCGGGACTAGCGGCTTAGAGACCCAGTACTTC. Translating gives CASSPRSGTSGLETQYF.

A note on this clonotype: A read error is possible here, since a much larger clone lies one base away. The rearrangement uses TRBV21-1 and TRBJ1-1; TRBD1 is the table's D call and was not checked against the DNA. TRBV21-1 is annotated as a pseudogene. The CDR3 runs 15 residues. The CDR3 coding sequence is TGTGCCAGCACCCTTCAGGGACAGGGCCCCACTGAAGCTTTCTTT. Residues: CASTLQGQGPTEAFF.

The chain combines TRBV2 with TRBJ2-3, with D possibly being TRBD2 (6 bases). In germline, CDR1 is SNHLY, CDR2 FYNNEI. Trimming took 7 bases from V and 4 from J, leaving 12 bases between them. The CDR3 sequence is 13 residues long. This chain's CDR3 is CASKGRRADTQYF. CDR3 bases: TGTGCCAGCAAGGGCAGGAGGGCAGATACGCAGTATTTT.

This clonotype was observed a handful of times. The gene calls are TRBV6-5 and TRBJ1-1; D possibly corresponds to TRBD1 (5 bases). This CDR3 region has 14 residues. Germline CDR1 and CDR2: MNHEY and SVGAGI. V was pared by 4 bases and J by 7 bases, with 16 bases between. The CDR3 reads CASSSNGRGGEAFF. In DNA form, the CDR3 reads TGTGCCAGCAGTTCGAACGGCCGCGGGGGTGAAGCTTTCTTT.

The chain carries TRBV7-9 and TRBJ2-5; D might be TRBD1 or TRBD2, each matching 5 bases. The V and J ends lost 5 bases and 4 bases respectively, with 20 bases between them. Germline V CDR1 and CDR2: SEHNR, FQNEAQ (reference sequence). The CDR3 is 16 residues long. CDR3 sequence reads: CASSPPGRSQRETQYF. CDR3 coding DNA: TGTGCCAGCAGCCCACCGGGACGAAGCCAGCGAGAGACCCAGTACTTC.

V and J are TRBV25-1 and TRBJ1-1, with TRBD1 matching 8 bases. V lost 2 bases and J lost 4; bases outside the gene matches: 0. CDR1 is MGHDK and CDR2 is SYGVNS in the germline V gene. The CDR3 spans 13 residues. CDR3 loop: CASSEQGATEAFF. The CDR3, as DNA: TGTGCCAGCAGTGAACAGGGGGCCACTGAAGCTTTCTTT.

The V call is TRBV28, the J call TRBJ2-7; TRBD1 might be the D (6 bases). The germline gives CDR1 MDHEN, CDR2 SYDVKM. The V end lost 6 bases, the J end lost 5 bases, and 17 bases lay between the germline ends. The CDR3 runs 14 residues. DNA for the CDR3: TGTGCCAGCAGCCCAACCCCTCACAGGGACGAGCAGTACTTC. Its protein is CASSPTPHRDEQYF.

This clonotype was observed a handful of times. The DNA of the CDR3 is TGTGCCAGCAGTGAACAGGGGGGTGGAAAGCAGTACTTC. Translated, it gives CASSEQGGGKQYF. J is TRBJ2-7 and V is TRBV6-4; TRBD1 matches 8 bases. Trimming cost V 3 bases and J 8 bases; bases outside gene matches: 6. Germline values: CDR1 MRHNA, CDR2 SNTAGT. This CDR3 spans 13 amino acids.

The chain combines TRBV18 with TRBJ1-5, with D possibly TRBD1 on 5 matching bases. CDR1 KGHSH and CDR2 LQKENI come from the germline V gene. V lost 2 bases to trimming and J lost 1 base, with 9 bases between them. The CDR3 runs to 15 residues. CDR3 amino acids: CASSPEQGSNQPQHF. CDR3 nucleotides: TGTGCCAGCTCACCAGAGCAGGGAAGCAATCAGCCCCAGCATTTT.

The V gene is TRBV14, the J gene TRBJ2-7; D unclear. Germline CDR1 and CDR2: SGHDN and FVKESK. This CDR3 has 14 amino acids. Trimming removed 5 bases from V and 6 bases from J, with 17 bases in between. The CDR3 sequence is CASSTPGYVAEQYF. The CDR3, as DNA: TGTGCCAGCAGCACCCCAGGCTACGTCGCCGAGCAGTACTTC.

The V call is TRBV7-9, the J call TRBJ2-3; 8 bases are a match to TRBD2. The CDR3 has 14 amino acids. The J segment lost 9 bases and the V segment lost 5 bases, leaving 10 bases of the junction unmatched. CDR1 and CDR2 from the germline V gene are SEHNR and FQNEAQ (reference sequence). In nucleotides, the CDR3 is TGTGCCAGCAGCCTTAGCGGGGACCTAGGGACGCAGTATTTT. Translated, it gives CASSLSGDLGTQYF.

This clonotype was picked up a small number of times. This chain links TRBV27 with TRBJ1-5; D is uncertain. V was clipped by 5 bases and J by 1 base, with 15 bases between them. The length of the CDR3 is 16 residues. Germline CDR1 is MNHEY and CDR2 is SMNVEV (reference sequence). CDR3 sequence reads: CASSPSAGESNQPQHF. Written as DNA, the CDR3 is TGTGCCAGCAGTCCCTCTGCCGGGGAAAGCAATCAGCCCCAGCATTTT.

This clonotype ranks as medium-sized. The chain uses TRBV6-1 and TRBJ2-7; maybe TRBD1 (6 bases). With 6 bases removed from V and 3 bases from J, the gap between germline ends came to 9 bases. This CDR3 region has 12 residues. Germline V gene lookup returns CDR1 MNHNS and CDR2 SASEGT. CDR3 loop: CASRTQGYEQYF. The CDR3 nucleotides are TGTGCCAGCAGGACACAGGGCTACGAGCAGTACTTC.

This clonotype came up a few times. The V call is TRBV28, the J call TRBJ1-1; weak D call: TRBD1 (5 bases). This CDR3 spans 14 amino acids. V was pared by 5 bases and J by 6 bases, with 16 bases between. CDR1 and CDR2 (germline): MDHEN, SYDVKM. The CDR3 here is CASSARDPGAEAFF. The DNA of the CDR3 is TGTGCCAGCAGTGCCCGGGACCCTGGGGCTGAAGCTTTCTTT.

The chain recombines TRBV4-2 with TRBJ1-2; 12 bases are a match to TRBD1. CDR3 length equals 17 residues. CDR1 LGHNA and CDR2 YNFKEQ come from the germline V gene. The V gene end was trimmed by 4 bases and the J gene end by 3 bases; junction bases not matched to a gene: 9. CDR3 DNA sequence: TGTGCCAGCAGCCCGCCTGGGGGGACAGGGGGCGACTATGGCTACACCTTC. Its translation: CASSPPGGTGGDYGYTF.

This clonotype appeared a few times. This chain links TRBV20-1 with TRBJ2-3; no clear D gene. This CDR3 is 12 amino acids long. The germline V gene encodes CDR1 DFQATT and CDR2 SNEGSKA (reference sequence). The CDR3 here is CGPSASTDTQYF. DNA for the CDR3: TGCGGTCCTTCAGCGAGCACAGATACGCAGTATTTT.

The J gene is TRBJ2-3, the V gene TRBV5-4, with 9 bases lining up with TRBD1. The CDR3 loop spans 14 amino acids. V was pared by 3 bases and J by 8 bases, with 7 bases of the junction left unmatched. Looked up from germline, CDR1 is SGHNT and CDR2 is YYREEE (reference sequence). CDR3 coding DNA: TGTGCCAGCAGCTCACAGGGGGCGGGGAGTACGCAGTATTTT. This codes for CASSSQGAGSTQYF.

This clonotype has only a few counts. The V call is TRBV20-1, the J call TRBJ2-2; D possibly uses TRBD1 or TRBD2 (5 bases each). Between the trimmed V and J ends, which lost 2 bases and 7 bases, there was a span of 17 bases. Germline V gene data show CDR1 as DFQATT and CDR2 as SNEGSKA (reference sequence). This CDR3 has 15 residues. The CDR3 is CSARKGRAGGGELFF. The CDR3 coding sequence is TGCAGTGCTAGAAAGGGGCGGGCCGGCGGCGGGGAGCTGTTTTTT.

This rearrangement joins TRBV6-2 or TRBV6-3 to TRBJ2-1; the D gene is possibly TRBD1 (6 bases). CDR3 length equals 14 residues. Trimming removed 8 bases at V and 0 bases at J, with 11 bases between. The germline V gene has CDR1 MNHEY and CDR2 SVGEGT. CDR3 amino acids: CASVGRGSYNEQFF. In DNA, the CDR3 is TGTGCCAGCGTCGGCAGGGGCTCCTACAATGAGCAGTTCTTC.

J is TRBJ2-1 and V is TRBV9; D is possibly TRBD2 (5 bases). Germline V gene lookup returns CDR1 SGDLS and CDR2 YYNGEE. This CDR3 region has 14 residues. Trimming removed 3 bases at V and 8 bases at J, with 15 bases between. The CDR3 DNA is TGTGCCAGCAGCGCCAGACCTGGAGGTGATGAGCAGTTCTTC. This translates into CASSARPGGDEQFF. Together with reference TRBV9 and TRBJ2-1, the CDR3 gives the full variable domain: DSGVTQTPKHLITATGQRVTLRCSPRSGDLSVYWYQQSLDQGLQFLIQYYNGEERAKGNILERFSAQQFPDLHSELNLSSLELGDSALYFCASSARPGGDEQFFGPGTRLTVL.

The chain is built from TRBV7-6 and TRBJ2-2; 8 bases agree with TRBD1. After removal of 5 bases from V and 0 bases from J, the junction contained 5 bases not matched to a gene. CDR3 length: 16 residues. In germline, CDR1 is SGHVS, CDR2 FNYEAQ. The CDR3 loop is CASSHGGQANTGELFF. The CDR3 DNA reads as TGTGCCAGCAGCCATGGGGGACAGGCGAACACCGGGGAGCTGTTTTTT.

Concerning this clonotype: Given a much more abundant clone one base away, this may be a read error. Written as DNA, the CDR3 is TGTGCCAGCAGCCACAGACCTAACTATGGCTACACCTTC. This sequence encodes CASSHRPNYGYTF. The chain recombines TRBV7-8 with TRBJ1-2; no firm D call. Germline CDR1 and CDR2: SGHVS and FQNEAQ. The CDR3 has 13 amino acids. Deletions cut 5 bases from V and 0 bases from J, with 7 bases between.

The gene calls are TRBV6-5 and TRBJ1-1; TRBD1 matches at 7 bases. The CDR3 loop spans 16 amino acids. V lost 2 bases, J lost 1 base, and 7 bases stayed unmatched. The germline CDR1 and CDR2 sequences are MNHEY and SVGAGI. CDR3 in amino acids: CASSYGQGGPNTEAFF. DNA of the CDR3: TGTGCCAGCAGTTACGGTCAGGGGGGCCCGAACACTGAAGCTTTCTTT.